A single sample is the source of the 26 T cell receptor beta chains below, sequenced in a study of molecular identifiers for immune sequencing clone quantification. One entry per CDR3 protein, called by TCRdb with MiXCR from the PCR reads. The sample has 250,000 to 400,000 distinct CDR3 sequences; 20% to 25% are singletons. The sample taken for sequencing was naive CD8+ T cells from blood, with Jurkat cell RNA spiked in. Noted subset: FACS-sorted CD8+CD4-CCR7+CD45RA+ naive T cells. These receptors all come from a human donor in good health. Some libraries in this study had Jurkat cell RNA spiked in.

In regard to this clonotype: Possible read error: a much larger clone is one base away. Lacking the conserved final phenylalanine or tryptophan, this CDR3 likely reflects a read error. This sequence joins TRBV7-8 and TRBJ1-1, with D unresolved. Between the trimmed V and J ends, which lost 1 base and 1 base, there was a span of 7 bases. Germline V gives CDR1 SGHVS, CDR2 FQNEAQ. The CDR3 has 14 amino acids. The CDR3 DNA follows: TGTGCCAGCAGCTTAGGGGTCAAGAACACTGAAGCTTTCCTT. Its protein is CASSLGVKNTEAFL.

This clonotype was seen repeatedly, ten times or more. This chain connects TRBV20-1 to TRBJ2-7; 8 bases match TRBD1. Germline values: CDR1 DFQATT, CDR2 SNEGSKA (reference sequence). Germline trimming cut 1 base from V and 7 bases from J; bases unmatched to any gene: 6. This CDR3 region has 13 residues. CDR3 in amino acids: CSARVDREEEQYF. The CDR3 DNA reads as TGCAGTGCTAGAGTGGACAGGGAAGAAGAGCAGTACTTC.

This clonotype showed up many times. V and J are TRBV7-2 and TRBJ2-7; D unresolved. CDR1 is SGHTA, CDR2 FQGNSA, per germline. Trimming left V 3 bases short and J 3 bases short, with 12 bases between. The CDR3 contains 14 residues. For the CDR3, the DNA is TGTGCCAGCAGCTTGTTCAGGTCGGACTACGAGCAGTACTTC. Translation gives CASSLFRSDYEQYF.

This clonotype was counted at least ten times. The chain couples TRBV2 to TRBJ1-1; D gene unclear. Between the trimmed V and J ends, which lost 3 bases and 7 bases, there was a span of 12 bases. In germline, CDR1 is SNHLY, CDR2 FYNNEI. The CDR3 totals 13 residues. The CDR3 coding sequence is TGTGCCAGCAGTGAGTCGAGCCGGAGTGAAGCTTTCTTT. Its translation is CASSESSRSEAFF.

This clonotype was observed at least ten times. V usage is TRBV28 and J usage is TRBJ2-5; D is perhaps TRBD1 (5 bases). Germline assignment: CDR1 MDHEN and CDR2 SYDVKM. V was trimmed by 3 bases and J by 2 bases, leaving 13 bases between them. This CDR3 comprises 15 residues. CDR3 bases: TGTGCCAGCAGTTTTAGGGGCGTCCTGCAAGAGACCCAGTACTTC. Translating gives CASSFRGVLQETQYF.

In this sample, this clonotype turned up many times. CDR3 protein: CASSVGPPGANYGYTF. In nucleotides, the CDR3 is TGTGCCAGCAGCGTAGGTCCCCCAGGGGCCAACTATGGCTACACCTTC. The chain employs TRBV9 and TRBJ1-2; TRBD1 is a possible D gene (6 bases). Per the germline V gene, CDR1 is SGDLS and CDR2 is YYNGEE. V lost 0 bases and J 2 bases, leaving 14 bases between the germline ends. This CDR3 is built from 16 residues.

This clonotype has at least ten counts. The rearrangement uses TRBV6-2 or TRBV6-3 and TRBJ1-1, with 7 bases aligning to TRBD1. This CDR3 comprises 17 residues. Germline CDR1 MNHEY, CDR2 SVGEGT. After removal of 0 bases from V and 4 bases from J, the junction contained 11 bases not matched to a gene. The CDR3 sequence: CASSYSVTEGALTEAFF. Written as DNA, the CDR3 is TGTGCCAGCAGTTACTCGGTCACCGAGGGGGCGCTCACTGAAGCTTTCTTT.

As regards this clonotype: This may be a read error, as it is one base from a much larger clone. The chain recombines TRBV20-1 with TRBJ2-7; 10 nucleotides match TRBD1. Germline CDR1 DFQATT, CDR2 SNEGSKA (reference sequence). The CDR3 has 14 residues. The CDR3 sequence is CSARGPGQGYEQHF. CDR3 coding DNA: TGCAGTGCTAGAGGCCCGGGACAGGGGTACGAGCAGCACTTC.

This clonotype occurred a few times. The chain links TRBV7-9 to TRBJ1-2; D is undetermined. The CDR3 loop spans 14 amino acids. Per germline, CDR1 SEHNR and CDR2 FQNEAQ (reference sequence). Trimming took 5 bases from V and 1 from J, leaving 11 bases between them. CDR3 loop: CASSPVQVNYGYTF. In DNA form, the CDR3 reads TGTGCCAGCAGCCCGGTCCAGGTTAACTATGGCTACACCTTC.

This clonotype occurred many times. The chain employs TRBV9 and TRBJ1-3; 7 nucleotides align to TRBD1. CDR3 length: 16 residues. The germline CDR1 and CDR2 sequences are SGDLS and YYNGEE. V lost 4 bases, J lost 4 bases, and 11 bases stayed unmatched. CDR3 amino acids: CASSIQTGESGNTIYF. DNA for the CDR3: TGTGCCAGCAGCATACAAACAGGGGAATCCGGAAACACCATATATTTT. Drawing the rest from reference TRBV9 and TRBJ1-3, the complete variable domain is DSGVTQTPKHLITATGQRVTLRCSPRSGDLSVYWYQQSLDQGLQFLIQYYNGEERAKGNILERFSAQQFPDLHSELNLSSLELGDSALYFCASSIQTGESGNTIYFGEGSWLTVV.

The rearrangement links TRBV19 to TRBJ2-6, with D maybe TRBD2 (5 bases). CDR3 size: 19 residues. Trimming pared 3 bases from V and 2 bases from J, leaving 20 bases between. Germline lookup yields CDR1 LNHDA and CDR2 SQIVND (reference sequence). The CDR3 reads CASSIDTAIGSTGANVLTF. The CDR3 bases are TGTGCCAGTAGTATCGACACCGCAATAGGGAGTACTGGGGCCAACGTCCTGACTTTC.

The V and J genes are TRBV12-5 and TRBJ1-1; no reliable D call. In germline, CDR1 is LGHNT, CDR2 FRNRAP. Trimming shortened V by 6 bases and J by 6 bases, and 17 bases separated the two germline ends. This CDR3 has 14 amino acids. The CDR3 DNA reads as TGTGCTAGTGGGTACCTGGGTGGAGAGGCTGAAGCTTTCTTT. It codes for CASGYLGGEAEAFF.

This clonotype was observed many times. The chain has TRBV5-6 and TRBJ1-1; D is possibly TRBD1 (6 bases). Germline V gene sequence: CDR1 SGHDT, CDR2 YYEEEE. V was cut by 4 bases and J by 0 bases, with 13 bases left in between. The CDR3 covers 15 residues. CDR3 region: CASSQGGLLNTEAFF. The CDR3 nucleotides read TGTGCCAGCAGCCAAGGGGGACTGCTGAACACTGAAGCTTTCTTT.

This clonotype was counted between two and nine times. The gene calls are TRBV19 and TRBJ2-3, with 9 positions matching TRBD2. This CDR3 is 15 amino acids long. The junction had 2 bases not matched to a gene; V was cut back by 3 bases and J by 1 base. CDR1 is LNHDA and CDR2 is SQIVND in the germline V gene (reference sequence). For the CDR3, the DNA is TGTGCCAGTAGTATTAGCGGGGGAGGCACAGATACGCAGTATTTT. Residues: CASSISGGGTDTQYF.

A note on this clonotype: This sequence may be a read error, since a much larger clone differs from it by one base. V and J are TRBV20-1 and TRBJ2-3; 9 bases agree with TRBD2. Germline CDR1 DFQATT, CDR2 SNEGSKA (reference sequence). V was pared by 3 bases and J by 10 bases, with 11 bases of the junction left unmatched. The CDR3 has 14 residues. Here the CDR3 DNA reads TGCAGTGCTAGTTTAGCGGGAGTTCGCGATGCGCAGTATTTT. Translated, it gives CSASLAGVRDAQYF.

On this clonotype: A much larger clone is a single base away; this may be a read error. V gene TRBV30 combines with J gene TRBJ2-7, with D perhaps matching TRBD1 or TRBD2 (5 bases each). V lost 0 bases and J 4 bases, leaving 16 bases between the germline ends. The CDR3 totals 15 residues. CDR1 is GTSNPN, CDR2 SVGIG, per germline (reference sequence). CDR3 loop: CAWSVAAGSLYEQYF. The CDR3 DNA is TGTGCCTGGAGTGTGGCGGCAGGGAGTCTTTACGAGCAGTACTTC.

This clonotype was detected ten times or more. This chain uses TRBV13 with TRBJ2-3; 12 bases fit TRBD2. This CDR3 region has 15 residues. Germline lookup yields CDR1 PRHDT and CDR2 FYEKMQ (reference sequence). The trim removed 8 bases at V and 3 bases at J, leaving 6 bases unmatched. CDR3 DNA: TGTGCCAGCCGGCTAGCGGGGGGGGTGACAGATACGCAGTATTTT. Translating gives CASRLAGGVTDTQYF.

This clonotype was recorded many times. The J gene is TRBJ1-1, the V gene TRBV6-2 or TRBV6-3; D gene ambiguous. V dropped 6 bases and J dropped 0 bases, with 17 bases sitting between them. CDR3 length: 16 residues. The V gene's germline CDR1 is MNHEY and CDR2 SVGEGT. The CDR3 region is CASSSGEEGMNTEAFF. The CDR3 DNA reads TGTGCCAGCAGCTCCGGGGAAGAGGGAATGAACACTGAAGCTTTCTTT.

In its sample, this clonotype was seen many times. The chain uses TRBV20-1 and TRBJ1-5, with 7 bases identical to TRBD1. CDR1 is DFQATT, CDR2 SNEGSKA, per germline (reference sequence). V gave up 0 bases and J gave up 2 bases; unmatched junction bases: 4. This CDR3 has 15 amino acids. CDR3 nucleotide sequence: TGCAGTGCTAGAGAACCCGGACAGGGCAATCAGCCCCAGCATTTT. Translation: CSAREPGQGNQPQHF.

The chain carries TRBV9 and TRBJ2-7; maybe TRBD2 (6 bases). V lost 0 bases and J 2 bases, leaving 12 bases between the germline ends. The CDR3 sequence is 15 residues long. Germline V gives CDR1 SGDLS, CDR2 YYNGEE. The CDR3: CASSVGAGPAYEQYF. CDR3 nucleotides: TGTGCCAGCAGCGTAGGCGCGGGACCAGCCTACGAGCAGTACTTC.

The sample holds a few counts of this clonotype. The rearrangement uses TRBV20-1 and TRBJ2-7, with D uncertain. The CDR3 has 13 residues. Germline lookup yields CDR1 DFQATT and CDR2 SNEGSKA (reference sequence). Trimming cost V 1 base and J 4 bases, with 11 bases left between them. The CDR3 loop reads CSARALTGYEQYF. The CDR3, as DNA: TGCAGTGCTAGAGCATTGACGGGTTACGAGCAGTACTTC.

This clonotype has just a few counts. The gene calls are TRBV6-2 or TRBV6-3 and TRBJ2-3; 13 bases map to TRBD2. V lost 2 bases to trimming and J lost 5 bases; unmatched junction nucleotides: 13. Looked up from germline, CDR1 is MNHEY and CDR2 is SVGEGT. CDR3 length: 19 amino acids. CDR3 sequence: CASSYPPRTSGSLVDTQYF. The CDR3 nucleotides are TGTGCCAGCAGTTACCCACCTCGGACTAGCGGGAGTTTGGTAGATACGCAGTATTTT.

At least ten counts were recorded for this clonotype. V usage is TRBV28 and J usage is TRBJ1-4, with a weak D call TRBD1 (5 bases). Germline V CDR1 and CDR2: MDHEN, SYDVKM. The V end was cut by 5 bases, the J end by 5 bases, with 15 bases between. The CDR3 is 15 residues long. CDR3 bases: TGTGCCAGCAGTGAAAAACAGGCGATAAATGAAAAACTGTTTTTT. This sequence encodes CASSEKQAINEKLFF.

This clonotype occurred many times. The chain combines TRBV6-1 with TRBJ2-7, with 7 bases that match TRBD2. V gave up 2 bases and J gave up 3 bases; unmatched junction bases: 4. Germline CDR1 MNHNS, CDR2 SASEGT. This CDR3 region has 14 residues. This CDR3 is CASSEQGGDYEQYF. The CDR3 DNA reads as TGTGCCAGCAGTGAACAGGGAGGGGACTACGAGCAGTACTTC.

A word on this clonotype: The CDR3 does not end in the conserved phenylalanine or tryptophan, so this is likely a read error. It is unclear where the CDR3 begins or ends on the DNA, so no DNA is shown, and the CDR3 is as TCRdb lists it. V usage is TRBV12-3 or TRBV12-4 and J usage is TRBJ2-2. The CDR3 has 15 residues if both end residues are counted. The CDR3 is CASNLLGADTGELLL.

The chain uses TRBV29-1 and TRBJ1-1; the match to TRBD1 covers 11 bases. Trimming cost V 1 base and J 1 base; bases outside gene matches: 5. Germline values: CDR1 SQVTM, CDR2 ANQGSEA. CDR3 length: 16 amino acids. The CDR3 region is CSVEGTGGVKNTEAFF. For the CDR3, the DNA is TGCAGCGTTGAAGGGACAGGGGGCGTAAAGAACACTGAAGCTTTCTTT. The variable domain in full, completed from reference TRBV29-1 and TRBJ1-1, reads SAVISQKPSRDICQRGTSLTIQCQVDSQVTMMFWYRQQPGQSLTLIATANQGSEATYESGFVIDKFPISRPNLTFSTLTVSNMSPEDSSIYLCSVEGTGGVKNTEAFFGQGTRLTVV.